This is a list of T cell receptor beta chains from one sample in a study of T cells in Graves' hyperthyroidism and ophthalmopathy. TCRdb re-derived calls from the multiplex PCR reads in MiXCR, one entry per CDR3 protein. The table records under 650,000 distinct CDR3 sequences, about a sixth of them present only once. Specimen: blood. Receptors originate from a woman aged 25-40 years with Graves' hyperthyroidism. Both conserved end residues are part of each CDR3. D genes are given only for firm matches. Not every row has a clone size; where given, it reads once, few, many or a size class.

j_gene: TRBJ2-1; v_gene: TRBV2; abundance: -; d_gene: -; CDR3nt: TGTGCCAGCAGGGTGTCGGGAGAAGCCTACAATGAGCAGTTCTTC; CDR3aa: CASRVSGEAYNEQFF
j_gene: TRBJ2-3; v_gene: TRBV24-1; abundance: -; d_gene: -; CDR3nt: TGTGCCACCAGTGATGGGAGCACAGATACGCAGTATTTT; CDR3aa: CATSDGSTDTQYF
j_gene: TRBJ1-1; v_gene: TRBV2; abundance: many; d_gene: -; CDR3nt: TGTGCCAGCAGTGAAACAGGGTACACTGAAGCTTTCTTT; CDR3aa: CASSETGYTEAFF
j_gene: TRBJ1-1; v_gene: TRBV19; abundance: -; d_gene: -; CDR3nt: TGTGCCAGTACAGGGAGATCCACTGAAGCTTTCTTT; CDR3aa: CASTGRSTEAFF
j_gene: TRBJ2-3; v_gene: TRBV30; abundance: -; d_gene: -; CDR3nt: TGTGCCTGGAGTCCCGGGACCCCCGGGGATACGCAGTATTTT; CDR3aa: CAWSPGTPGDTQYF
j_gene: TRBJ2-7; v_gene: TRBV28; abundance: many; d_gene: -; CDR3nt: TGTGCCAGCAGGTCAACGACCGAGCAAGGCGAGCAGTACTTC; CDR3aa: CASRSTTEQGEQYF
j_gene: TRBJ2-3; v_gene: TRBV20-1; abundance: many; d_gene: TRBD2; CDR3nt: TGCAGTGCTAGTCCTTCTAGCGGGAGCACAGATACGCAGTATTTT; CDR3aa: CSASPSSGSTDTQYF
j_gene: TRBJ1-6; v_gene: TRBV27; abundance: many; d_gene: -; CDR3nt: TGTGCCAGCAGTCCCCAGAGCTCACCCCTCCACTTT; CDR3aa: CASSPQSSPLHF
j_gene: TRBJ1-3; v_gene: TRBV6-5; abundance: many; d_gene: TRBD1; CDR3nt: TGTGCCAGCAGTTACGGGACAGGCTCTGGAAACACCATATATTTT; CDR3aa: CASSYGTGSGNTIYF
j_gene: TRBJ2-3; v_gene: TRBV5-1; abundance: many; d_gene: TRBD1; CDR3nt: TGCGCCAGCAGCTTGGCACCCGCGGGACAGGGGAAAGAGGATACGCAGTATTTT; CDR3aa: CASSLAPAGQGKEDTQYF
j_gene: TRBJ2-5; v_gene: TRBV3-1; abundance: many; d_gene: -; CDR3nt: TGTGCCAGCAGCCAAGAAGCCATGCCTGGGGCCCAGTACTTC; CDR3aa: CASSQEAMPGAQYF
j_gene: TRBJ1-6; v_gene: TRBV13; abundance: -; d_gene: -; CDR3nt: TGTGCCAGCAGCCAACAGGGTAGCTCCTATAATTCACCCCTCCACTTT; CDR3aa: CASSQQGSSYNSPLHF
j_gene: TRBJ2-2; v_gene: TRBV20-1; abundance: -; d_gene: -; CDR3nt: TGCAGTGCTACCTACCTAGGGGAGCTGTTTTTT; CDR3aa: CSATYLGELFF
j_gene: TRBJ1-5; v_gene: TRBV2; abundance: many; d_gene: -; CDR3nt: TGTGCCAGCAGTGAACAGGAGGATCAGCCCCAGCATTTT; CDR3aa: CASSEQEDQPQHF
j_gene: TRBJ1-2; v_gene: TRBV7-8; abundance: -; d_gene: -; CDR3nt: TGTGCCAGCAGCCTCCGGGGGGTATACACCTTC; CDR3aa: CASSLRGVYTF
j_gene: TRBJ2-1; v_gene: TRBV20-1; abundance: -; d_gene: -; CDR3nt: TGCAGTGGTACCGGGACAAGGGCGAACAATGAGCAGTTCTTC; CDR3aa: CSGTGTRANNEQFF
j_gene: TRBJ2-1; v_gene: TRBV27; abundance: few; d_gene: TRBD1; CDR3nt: TGTGCCAGCAGTTCGGACAGGGGAAACAATAACAATGAGCAGTTCTTC; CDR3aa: CASSSDRGNNNNEQFF
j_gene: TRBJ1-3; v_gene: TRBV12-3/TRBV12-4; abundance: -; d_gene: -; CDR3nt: TGTGCCAGCAGGGCTCAGGGATATGGAAACACCATATATTTT; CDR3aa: CASRAQGYGNTIYF
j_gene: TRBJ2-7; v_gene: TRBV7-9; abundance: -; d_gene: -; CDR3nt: TGTGCCAGCAGTGCCCGGGACCTGGCCTACGAGCAGTACTTC; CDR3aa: CASSARDLAYEQYF
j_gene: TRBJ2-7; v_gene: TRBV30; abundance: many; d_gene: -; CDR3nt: TGTGCCTGGGGAGGACAGCGCTACGAGCAGTACTTC; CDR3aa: CAWGGQRYEQYF
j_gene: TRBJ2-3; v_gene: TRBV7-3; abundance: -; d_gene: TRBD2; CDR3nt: TGTGCCAGCAGCCAGACTAGCCGAAACACAGATACGCAGTATTTT; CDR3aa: CASSQTSRNTDTQYF
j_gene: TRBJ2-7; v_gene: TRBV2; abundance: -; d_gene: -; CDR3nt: TGTGCCAGCAAGGCAGACTACGGGCAGTACTTC; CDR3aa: CASKADYGQYF
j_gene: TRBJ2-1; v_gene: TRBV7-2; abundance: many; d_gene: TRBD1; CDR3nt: TGTGCCAGCAGCTTGGGGACAGGGAGGAGTGAGCAGTTCTTC; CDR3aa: CASSLGTGRSEQFF
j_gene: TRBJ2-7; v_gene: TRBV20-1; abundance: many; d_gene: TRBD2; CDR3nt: TGCAGTGCTAGAGGACTAGCGGGAGCTGGGGAGCAGTACTTC; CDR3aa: CSARGLAGAGEQYF
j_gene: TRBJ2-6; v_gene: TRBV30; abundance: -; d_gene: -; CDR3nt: TGTGCCTGGAGCATGGACAGTACCTCTGGGGCCAACGTCCTGACTTTC; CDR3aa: CAWSMDSTSGANVLTF
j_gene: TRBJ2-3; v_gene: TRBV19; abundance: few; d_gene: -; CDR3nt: TGTGCCAGTAGTGCGGGACCCGCAGATACGCAGTATTTT; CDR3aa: CASSAGPADTQYF
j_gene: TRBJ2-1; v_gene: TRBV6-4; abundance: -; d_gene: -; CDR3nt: TGTGCCAGCAGTGAGCCGTTAGGTGAGCAGTTCTTC; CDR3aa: CASSEPLGEQFF
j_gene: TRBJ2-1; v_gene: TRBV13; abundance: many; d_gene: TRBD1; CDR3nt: TGTGCCAGCAGCCGCGAACAGGGGTCTTACAATGAGCAGTTCTTC; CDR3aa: CASSREQGSYNEQFF
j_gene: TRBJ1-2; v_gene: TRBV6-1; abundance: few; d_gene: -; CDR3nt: TGTGCCAGCAGTTTCTCACTAGGCTATGGCTACACCTTC; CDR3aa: CASSFSLGYGYTF
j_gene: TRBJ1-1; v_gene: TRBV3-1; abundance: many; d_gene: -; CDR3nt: TGTGCCAGCCAGGCTGAGGTCACTGAAGCTTTCTTT; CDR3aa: CASQAEVTEAFF
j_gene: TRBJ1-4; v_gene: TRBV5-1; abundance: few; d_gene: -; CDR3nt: TGCGCCAGCAGCTTGTTACCTACTGGGGGAACTAATGAAAAACTGTTTTTT; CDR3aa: CASSLLPTGGTNEKLFF
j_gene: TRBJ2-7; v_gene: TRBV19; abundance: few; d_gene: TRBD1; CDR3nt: TGTGCCAGTAGCGACAGGGAATCTTCCTACGAGCAGTACTTC; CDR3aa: CASSDRESSYEQYF
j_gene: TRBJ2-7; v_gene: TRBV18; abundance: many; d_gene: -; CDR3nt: TGTGCCAGCTCTCCTACAAGAAGCTACGAGCAGTACTTC; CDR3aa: CASSPTRSYEQYF
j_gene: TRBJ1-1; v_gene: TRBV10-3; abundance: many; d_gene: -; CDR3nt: TGTGCCATCAGTGCCGGACAGAGAGAAGCTTTCTTT; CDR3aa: CAISAGQREAFF
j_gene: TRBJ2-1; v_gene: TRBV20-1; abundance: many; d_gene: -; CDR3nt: TGCAGTGCTAGAGAGGGCAGATACAATGAGCAGTTCTTC; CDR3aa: CSAREGRYNEQFF
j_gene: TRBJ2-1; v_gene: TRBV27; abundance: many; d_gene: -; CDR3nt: TGTGCCAGCATCCCATCCGGGGGCGTTAGGTACAATGAGCAGTTCTTC; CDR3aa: CASIPSGGVRYNEQFF
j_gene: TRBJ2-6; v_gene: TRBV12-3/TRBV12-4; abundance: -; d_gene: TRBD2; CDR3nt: TGTGCCAGCAGTCTGCACTTAGCGGGAGCTTTTGGGGCCAACGTCCTGACTTTC; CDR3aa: CASSLHLAGAFGANVLTF
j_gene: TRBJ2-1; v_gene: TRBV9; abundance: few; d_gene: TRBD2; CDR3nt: TGTGCCAGCAGCCCTAAGCTAGCGGGAGGGCCCCAGGAGCAGTTCTTC; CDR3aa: CASSPKLAGGPQEQFF
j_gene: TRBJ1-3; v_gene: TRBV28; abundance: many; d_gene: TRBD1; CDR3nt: TGTGCCAGCAGTTTATCCAGATTGAGGGGGCTGGGGGGAAACACCATATATTTT; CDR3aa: CASSLSRLRGLGGNTIYF
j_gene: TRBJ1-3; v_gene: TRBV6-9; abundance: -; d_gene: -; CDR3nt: TGTGCCAGCAGTTCCCTCAGGGCAAACTCTGGAAACACCATATATTTT; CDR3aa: CASSSLRANSGNTIYF
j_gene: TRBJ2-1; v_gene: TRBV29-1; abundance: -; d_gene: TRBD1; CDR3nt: TGCAGCGTTGAGCCCAGGGGGCGCCCCGATGAGCAGTTCTTC; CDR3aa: CSVEPRGRPDEQFF
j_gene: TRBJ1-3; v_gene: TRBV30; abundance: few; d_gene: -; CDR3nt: TGTGCCTGGATTCGAGGCTCTGGAAACACCATATATTTT; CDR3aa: CAWIRGSGNTIYF
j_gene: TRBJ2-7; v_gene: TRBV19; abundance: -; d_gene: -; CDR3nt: TGTGCCAGTAGTATTGTTAATAGCGGATCCTACGAGCAGTACTTC; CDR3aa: CASSIVNSGSYEQYF
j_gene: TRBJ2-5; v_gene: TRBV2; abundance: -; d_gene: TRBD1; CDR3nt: TGTGCCAGCAGTGAAGGGACAGGGAGACAGACCCAGTACTTC; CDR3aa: CASSEGTGRQTQYF
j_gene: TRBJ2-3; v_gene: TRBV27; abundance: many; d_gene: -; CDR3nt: TGTGCCAGCAGTTCCTCCCCCACAGATACGCAGTATTTT; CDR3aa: CASSSSPTDTQYF
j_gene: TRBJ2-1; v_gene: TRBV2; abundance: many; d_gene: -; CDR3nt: TGTGCCAGCAGCGACTACAATGAGCAGTTCTTC; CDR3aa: CASSDYNEQFF